What follows are 10 T cell receptor beta chains derived from one specimen sequenced in a study of shared clonotypes between healthy human individuals. The naive CD8 subset, CD45RO-negative cells positively selected for CCR7, excluded terminally differentiated effector memory CD45RA+ cells. TCRdb's table, derived via immunoSEQ multiplex PCR, lists solely in-frame clones and lacks some. The data show under 1 million clones, over 90% seen once. The source material was naive CD8+ T cells sorted from blood. The receptors derive from a man aged 25-40 years in good health.

The V gene is TRBV27, the J gene TRBJ1-1; D uncertain. Germline V gene data show CDR1 as MNHEY and CDR2 as SMNVEV (reference sequence). With 6 bases removed from V and 1 base from J, the gap between germline ends came to 18 bases. CDR3 length: 16 residues. The CDR3 region is CASSPIHPGENTEAFF. The CDR3 DNA follows: TGTGCCAGCAGCCCTATACACCCCGGGGAGAACACTGAAGCTTTCTTT.

The CDR3 spells CASSLYSSGVSSYNEQFF. The CDR3 DNA reads as TGTGCCAGCAGCTTATATTCTAGCGGGGTTAGCTCCTACAATGAGCAGTTCTTC. The rearrangement links TRBV7-3 to TRBJ2-1, with TRBD2 identical over 9 bases. The ends lost 2 bases at V and 0 bases at J; junction bases unmatched: 8. CDR1 is SGHTA and CDR2 is FQGTGA in the germline V gene. This CDR3 spans 18 amino acids.

The genes are TRBV5-5 and TRBJ2-7; D is unresolved. The V gene's germline CDR1 is SGHKS and CDR2 YYEKEE (reference sequence). The CDR3 runs 14 residues. Trimming left V 1 base short and J 0 bases short, with 8 bases between. CDR3 sequence (DNA): TGTGCCAGCAGCTTGAAAGTTTCCTCCTACGAGCAGTACTTC. As protein: CASSLKVSSYEQYF.

The genes are TRBV28 and TRBJ1-2, with unresolved D. The length of the CDR3 is 12 residues. The germline V gene has CDR1 MDHEN and CDR2 SYDVKM. Trimming left V 6 bases short and J 2 bases short, with 7 bases between. CDR3: CASRIQNYGYTF. The DNA for the CDR3 is TGTGCCAGCAGAATACAAAACTATGGCTACACCTTC.

J is TRBJ2-3 and V is TRBV27; D unresolved. Germline V gene lookup returns CDR1 MNHEY and CDR2 SMNVEV (reference sequence). V dropped 3 bases and J dropped 0 bases, with 7 bases sitting between them. The CDR3 runs 14 residues. The CDR3 DNA reads TGTGCCAGCAGTTTTCTAGATAGCACAGATACGCAGTATTTT. Its translation: CASSFLDSTDTQYF.

This CDR3 is CASRIGLSYNEQFF. The CDR3 DNA sequence: TGTGCCAGCAGAATCGGTCTCTCCTACAATGAGCAGTTCTTC. This chain uses TRBV27 with TRBJ2-1; D remains unclear. In germline, CDR1 is MNHEY, CDR2 SMNVEV (reference sequence). The V gene lost 6 bases and the J gene lost 0 bases, with 9 bases spanning the gap. The CDR3 consists of 14 residues.

V usage is TRBV7-3 and J usage is TRBJ2-1; either TRBD1 or TRBD2 may fit D (6 bases each). The CDR3 is 14 residues long. CDR1 is SGHTA, CDR2 FQGTGA, per germline. Trimming cost V 5 bases and J 8 bases, with 16 bases left between them. CDR3 sequence (DNA): TGTGCCAGCAGCCCAGGGGACTGGGCTTATGAGCAGTTCTTC. Amino acid sequence: CASSPGDWAYEQFF.

The V call is TRBV6-5, the J call TRBJ2-2; the D is unclear. From germline, CDR1 is MNHEY and CDR2 SVGAGI. Trimming took 2 bases from V and 1 from J, leaving 8 bases between them. CDR3 length: 15 amino acids. The CDR3 region has the DNA TGTGCCAGCAGTTACCATGACGGGAACACCGGGGAGCTGTTTTTT. Translated: CASSYHDGNTGELFF.

The V gene is TRBV29-1, the J gene TRBJ2-1; D is ambiguous. Germline CDR1 and CDR2: SQVTM and ANQGSEA. The CDR3 consists of 14 residues. The V and J ends lost 3 bases and 0 bases respectively, with 9 bases between them. The CDR3 sequence: CSVELADSYNEQFF. CDR3 DNA: TGCAGCGTTGAGTTGGCAGACTCCTACAATGAGCAGTTCTTC.

About this clone: This sample also contains other DNA sequences that code for the same CDR3. The chain employs TRBV19 and TRBJ2-1, with TRBD2 matching over 11 bases. Germline V gives CDR1 LNHDA, CDR2 SQIVND (reference sequence). The trim removed 9 bases at V and 7 bases at J, leaving 8 bases unmatched. The CDR3 runs to 14 residues. The CDR3 sequence: CASNLAGGPNEQFF. The CDR3 nucleotides read TGTGCCAGCAACCTAGCGGGAGGCCCAAATGAGCAGTTCTTC.